This T cell receptor beta chain was captured in a study of identical twins. Every sampled donor was Caucasian and healthy. TCRdb reanalysed the 5' RACE reads using MiXCR and keeps one entry per CDR3 protein. Of 500,000 to 550,000 distinct CDR3 sequences detected, under 25% appear once; the ten largest clones hold about 0.93%. Whole-study findings and limits: Out-of-frame alpha sequences common to twins were enriched for low generation probability.

J gave up 11 bases and V 1 base, and 6 bases lay outside the gene matches. The CDR3 has 13 residues. Germline V lookup: CDR1 SGHTA, CDR2 FQGNSA. This clonotype has a handful of counts. Its specificity is unknown. A further study also used this sample, focusing on T cells expressing NK-cell markers.

The sequenced sample was CD4+ T cells sorted from blood. V and J are TRBV7-2 and TRBJ2-5; the match to TRBD2 covers 8 bases. The receptor was derived from a young woman in good health. DNA of the CDR3: TGTGCCAGCAGCTTAGTGTTAGCGGGGACACAGTACTTC. It codes for CASSLVLAGTQYF. Full variable domain (remainder filled in from reference TRBV7-2 and TRBJ2-5): GAGVSQSPSNKVTEKGKDVELRCDPISGHTALYWYRQSLGQGLEFLIYFQGNSAPDKSGLPSDRFSAERTGGSVSTLTIQRTQQEDSAVYLCASSLVLAGTQYFGPGTRLLVL.